This entry features one T cell receptor beta chain sequence. Germline V lookup: CDR1 MDHEN, CDR2 SYDVKM. This CDR3 comprises 14 residues. Trimming took 6 bases from V and 4 from J; bases not matched to a gene: 4. This entry is derived from a study of blood T cell repertoires in COVID-19. Study information: Whether acute or convalescent, the COVID-19 samples came from the United States, Italy and Spain. PBMCs, B-cell-depleted T cells, or T cells were the source of the cDNA or gDNA that made up the material.

Per the original methods: Estimated nucleated cell counts came from reference gene primer amplification. Only in-frame clones appear in the TCRdb table, and some are missing; sequencing was by immunoSEQ multiplex PCR. The DNA was the basis for D and trimming; V, J and clone size are from that table. The repertoire holds about 500,000 clones, roughly 89% seen once, with around 0.95% in the top ten. The chain is built from TRBV28 and TRBJ2-7, with TRBD2 identical over 12 bases. Specimen: peripheral blood. The clonotype originates from a young man with COVID-19, enrolled during active disease. The CDR3 loop is CASSRLAGEYEQYF. CDR3 bases: TGTGCCAGCAGCCGACTAGCGGGAGAGTACGAGCAGTACTTC.